The 7 T cell receptor beta chains below come from one sample, sequenced in a study of blood T cell repertoires in COVID-19. This table comes from immunoSEQ multiplex PCR, and its TCRdb copy is limited to in-frame clones, with some not included. In the table there are roughly 130,000 clones, 70% to 85% of which are singletons. Input material: PBMCs or T cells enriched from blood (not recorded which). The receptors stem from a man aged 45-65 years who had recovered from COVID-19.

This clone occurred a few times. J is TRBJ1-2 and V is TRBV5-5; weak D call: TRBD1 (5 bases). Germline CDR1 reads SGHKS; CDR2 reads YYEKEE (reference sequence). CDR3 length: 15 residues. Trimming stripped 5 bases from V and 0 bases from J, with 14 bases between. DNA for the CDR3: TGTGCCAGCAGACTTACAGGAGGGTCTAACTATGGCTACACCTTC. This codes for CASRLTGGSNYGYTF.

The J gene is TRBJ1-5, the V gene TRBV4-3; D perhaps matches TRBD1 (5 bases). Germline CDR1 LGHNA, CDR2 YSLEER. Trimming shortened V by 0 bases and J by 7 bases, and 13 bases separated the two germline ends. The CDR3 is 15 residues long. CDR3 in amino acids: CASSQDMGGLQPQHF. CDR3 in DNA: TGCGCCAGCAGCCAAGATATGGGGGGTTTGCAGCCCCAGCATTTT.

Here the CDR3 DNA reads TGCGCCAGCAGCACACAGGGGGTATATACTGAAAAACTGTTTTTT. Amino acids: CASSTQGVYTEKLFF. V is TRBV5-1 and J is TRBJ1-4; TRBD1 agrees at 8 bases. With 4 bases clipped from V and 7 bases from J, the junction kept 9 bases outside the gene matches. The germline V gene encodes CDR1 SGHRS and CDR2 YFSETQ. The length of the CDR3 is 15 residues.

Regarding this clone: At one end the junction does not follow the germline gene, possibly because of a read error. The chain recombines TRBV28 with TRBJ2-3, with 8 bases matching TRBD1. Germline V gene data show CDR1 as MDHEN and CDR2 as SYDVKM. The CDR3 loop spans 11 amino acids. This CDR3 is CASSLWDRAHF. The CDR3 region has the DNA TGTGCCAGCAGTTTATGGGACAGGGCTCATTTT.

The chain recombines TRBV14 with TRBJ1-2, with 8 positions matching TRBD1. Trimming took 1 base from V and 7 from J; bases not matched to a gene: 8. Germline V gene sequence: CDR1 SGHDN, CDR2 FVKESK. This CDR3 contains 15 residues. The CDR3 sequence: CASSQGTGRLVGYTF. CDR3 nucleotides: TGTGCCAGCAGCCAAGGGACAGGGAGGTTGGTTGGCTACACCTTC.

CDR3 sequence (DNA): TGTGCCAGCTCACCGACTAGCGGGGGGCCGTACAATGAGCAGTTCTTC. Its protein product is CASSPTSGGPYNEQFF. The chain has TRBV18 and TRBJ2-1; 13 nucleotides match TRBD2. CDR1 and CDR2 from the germline V gene are KGHSH and LQKENI. There are 16 residues in the CDR3. V shed 3 bases, J shed 4 bases, and the junction held 3 bases outside the gene matches.

The chain has TRBV7-6 and TRBJ2-2, with 7 positions matching TRBD2. This CDR3 region has 16 residues. The germline gives CDR1 SGHVS, CDR2 FNYEAQ. The junction had 13 bases not matched to a gene; V was cut back by 5 bases and J by 7 bases. This CDR3 is CASSRGGPTGSGELFF. In DNA, the CDR3 is TGTGCCAGCAGCCGCGGGGGTCCGACCGGTAGCGGGGAGCTGTTTTTT.